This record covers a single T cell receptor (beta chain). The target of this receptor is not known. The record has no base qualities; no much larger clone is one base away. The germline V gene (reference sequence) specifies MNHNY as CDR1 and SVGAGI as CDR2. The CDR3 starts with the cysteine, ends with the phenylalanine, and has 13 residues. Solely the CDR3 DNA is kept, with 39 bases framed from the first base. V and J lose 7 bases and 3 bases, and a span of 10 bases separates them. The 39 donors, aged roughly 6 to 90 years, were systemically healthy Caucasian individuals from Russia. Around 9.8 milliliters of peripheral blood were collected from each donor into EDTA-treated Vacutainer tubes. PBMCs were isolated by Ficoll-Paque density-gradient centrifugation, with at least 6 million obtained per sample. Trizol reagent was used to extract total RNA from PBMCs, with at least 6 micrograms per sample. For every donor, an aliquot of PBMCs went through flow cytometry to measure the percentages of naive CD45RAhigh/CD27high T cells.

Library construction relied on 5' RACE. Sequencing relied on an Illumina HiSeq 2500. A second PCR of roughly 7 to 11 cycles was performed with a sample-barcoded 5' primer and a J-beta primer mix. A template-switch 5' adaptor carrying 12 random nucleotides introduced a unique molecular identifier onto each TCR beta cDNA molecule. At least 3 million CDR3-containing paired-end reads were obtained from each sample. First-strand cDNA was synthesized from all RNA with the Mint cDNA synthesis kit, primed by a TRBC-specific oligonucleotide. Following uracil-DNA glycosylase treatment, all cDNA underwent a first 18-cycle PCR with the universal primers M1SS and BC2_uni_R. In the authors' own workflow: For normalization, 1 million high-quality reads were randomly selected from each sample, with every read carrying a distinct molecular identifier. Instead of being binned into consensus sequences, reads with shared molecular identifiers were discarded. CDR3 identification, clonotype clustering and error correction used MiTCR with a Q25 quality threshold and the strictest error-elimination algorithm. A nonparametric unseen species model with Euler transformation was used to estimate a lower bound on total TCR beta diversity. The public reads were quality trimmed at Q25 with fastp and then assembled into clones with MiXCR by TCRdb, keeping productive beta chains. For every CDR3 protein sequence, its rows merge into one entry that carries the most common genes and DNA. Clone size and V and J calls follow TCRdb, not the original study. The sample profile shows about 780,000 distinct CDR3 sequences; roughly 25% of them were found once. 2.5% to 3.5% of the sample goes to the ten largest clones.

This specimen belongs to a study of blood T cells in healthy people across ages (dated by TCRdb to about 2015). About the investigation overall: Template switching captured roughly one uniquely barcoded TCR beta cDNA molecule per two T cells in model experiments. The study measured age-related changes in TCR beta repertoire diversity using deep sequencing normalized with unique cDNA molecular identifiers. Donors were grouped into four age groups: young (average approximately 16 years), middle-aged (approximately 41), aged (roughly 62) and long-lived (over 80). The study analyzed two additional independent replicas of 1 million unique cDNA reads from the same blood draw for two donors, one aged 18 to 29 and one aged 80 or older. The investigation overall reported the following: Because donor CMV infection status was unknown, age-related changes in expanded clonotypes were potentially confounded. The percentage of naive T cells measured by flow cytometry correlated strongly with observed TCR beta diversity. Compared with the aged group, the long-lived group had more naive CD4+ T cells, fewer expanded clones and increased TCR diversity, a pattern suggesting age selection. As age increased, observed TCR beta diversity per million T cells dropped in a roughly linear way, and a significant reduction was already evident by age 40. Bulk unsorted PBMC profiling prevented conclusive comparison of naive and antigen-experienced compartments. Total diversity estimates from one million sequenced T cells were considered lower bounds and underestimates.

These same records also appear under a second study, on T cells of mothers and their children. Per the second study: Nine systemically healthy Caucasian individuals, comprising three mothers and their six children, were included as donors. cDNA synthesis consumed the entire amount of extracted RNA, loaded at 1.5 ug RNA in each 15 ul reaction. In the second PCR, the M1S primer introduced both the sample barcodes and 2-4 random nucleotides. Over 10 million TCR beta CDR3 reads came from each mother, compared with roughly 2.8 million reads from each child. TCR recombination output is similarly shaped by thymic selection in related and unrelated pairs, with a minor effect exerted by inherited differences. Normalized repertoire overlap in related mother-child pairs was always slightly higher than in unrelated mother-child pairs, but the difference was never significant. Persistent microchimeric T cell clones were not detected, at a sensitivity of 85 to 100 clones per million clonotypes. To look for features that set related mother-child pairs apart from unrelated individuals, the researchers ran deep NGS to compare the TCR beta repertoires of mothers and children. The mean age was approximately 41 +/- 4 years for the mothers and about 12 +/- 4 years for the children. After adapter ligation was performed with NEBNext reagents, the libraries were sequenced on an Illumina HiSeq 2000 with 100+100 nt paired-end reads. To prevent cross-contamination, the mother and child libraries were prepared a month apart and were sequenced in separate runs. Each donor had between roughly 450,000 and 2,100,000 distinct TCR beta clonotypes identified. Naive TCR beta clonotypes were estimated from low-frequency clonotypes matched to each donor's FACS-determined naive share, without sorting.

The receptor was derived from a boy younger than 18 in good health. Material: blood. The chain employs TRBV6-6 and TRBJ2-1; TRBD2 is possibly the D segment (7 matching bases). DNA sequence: TGTGCCAGCATGGGAGGGGGCTACAATGAGCAGTTCTTC. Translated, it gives CASMGGGYNEQFF.